This TCR beta chain came from a study of blood T cell repertoires in COVID-19. The protocol was immunoSEQ multiplex PCR, while the TCRdb copy is restricted to in-frame clones and leaves out a portion. The table lists approximately 190,000 clones, almost 85% of them singletons. The J segment lost 4 bases and the V segment lost 1 base, leaving 3 bases of the junction unmatched. CDR1 LGHDT and CDR2 YNNKEL come from the germline V gene (reference sequence). The length of the CDR3 is 14 residues. The specimen was peripheral blood. The TCR was taken from a human donor with acute or convalescent COVID-19. The donor label of this sample is uncertain. V usage is TRBV3-1 (or the pseudogene TRBV3-2) and J usage is TRBJ2-5; 7 bases are a match to TRBD2. The CDR3 region is CASSQGGLGETQYF. In DNA form, the CDR3 reads TGTGCCAGCAGCCAAGGAGGACTAGGAGAGACCCAGTACTTC.